This passage covers 9 T cell receptor beta chains from one sample sequenced in a study of CD8 T cells in ankylosing spondylitis. TCRdb reprocessed the 5' RACE reads with MiXCR, giving one entry per CDR3 protein. The sample shows about 96,000 distinct CDR3 sequences, about 9.1% of them seen only once. Sequencing used blood, either unsorted or a sorted T cell fraction (not recorded which). The receptors here all came from a male donor with ankylosing spondylitis or in good health (not recorded which).

This clonotype was picked up many times. The V gene is TRBV2, the J gene TRBJ2-7; D not certain. This CDR3 has 13 residues. The germline V gene has CDR1 SNHLY and CDR2 FYNNEI. Trimming pared 0 bases from V and 4 bases from J, leaving 7 bases between. In DNA form, the CDR3 reads TGTGCCAGCAGTGAAGCGCCGGTTTACGAGCAGTACTTC. This sequence encodes CASSEAPVYEQYF.

This clonotype was recorded a few times. The J gene is TRBJ2-7, the V gene TRBV7-9; D unresolved. Per germline, CDR1 SEHNR and CDR2 FQNEAQ (reference sequence). CDR3 size: 14 residues. With 1 base removed from V and 0 bases from J, the gap between germline ends came to 7 bases. The DNA for the CDR3 is TGTGCCAGCAGCTTAGTTGAAAGCTCCTACGAGCAGTACTTC. It codes for CASSLVESSYEQYF.

This clonotype was seen repeatedly, ten times or more. V and J are TRBV5-1 and TRBJ1-5; no firm D call. The CDR3 runs to 14 residues. The germline gives CDR1 SGHRS, CDR2 YFSETQ. Trimming pared 2 bases from V and 4 bases from J, leaving 10 bases between. CDR3 amino acids: CASSLGSKNQPQHF. Written as DNA, the CDR3 is TGCGCCAGCAGCTTAGGTTCGAAGAATCAGCCCCAGCATTTT.

This clonotype has at least ten counts. The J gene is TRBJ2-7, the V gene TRBV12-3 or TRBV12-4; no reliable D call. V gave up 1 base and J gave up 4 bases, with 14 bases separating them. The CDR3 runs to 15 residues. The CDR3 bases are TGTGCCAGCAGTTTAGAATGGACCCACCTTTACGAGCAGTACTTC. This translates into CASSLEWTHLYEQYF.

There are many counts of this clonotype. The J gene is TRBJ1-4, the V gene TRBV11-2, with 10 nucleotides matching TRBD1. Looked up from germline, CDR1 is SGHAT and CDR2 is FQNNGV. The CDR3 contains 15 residues. The V gene end was trimmed by 4 bases and the J gene end by 6 bases; junction bases not matched to a gene: 5. As DNA, the CDR3 is TGTGCCAGCAGCTCCTGGACAGGGGGGTATGAAAAACTGTTTTTT. This gives the protein CASSSWTGGYEKLFF. Variable domain in full (rest from reference TRBV11-2 and TRBJ1-4): EAGVAQSPRYKIIEKRQSVAFWCNPISGHATLYWYQQILGQGPKLLIQFQNNGVVDDSQLPKDRFSAERLKGVDSTLKIQPAKLEDSAVYLCASSSWTGGYEKLFFGSGTQLSVL.

This chain joins TRBV12-3 or TRBV12-4 and TRBJ2-5, with D perhaps TRBD1 (6 bases). The CDR3 has 16 amino acids. Trimming pared 6 bases from V and 2 bases from J, leaving 19 bases between. CDR3 nucleotides: TGTGCCAGCAGCCGCGGAACGGGACACAGACAAGAGACCCAGTACTTC. Its translation: CASSRGTGHRQETQYF.

This clonotype was picked up many times. The chain combines TRBV6-5 with TRBJ2-1; D is unresolved. The length of the CDR3 is 13 residues. Trimming took 0 bases from V and 6 from J, leaving 6 bases between them. Germline loops: CDR1 MNHEY, CDR2 SVGAGI. The CDR3 region is CASSYSMSNEQFF. For the CDR3, the DNA is TGTGCCAGCAGTTACTCGATGAGCAATGAGCAGTTCTTC.

On this clonotype itself: Being one base from a much bigger clone, this may be a read error. V gene TRBV12-3 or TRBV12-4 combines with J gene TRBJ2-3; D ambiguous. The CDR3 has 12 amino acids. Trimming took off 5 bases at V and 1 base at J, with 4 bases between the two ends. The CDR3 sequence is CASSRRTDTQYF. CDR3 coding DNA: TGTGCCAGCAGTCGACGCACAGATACGCAGTATTTT.

This clonotype has at least ten counts. This chain connects TRBV20-1 to TRBJ2-5; tentative D call: TRBD2 (5 bases). The germline V gene encodes CDR1 DFQATT and CDR2 SNEGSKA (reference sequence). The length of the CDR3 is 12 residues. The CDR3 region is CSRPAAEETQYF. Here the CDR3 DNA reads TGCTCTCGTCCAGCGGCCGAAGAGACCCAGTACTTC.